The source of this T cell receptor (beta chain) is a study of cytomegalovirus exposure and HLA in healthy donors. The study ran its PCR with 60 Vbeta and 13 Jbeta primers. How the authors handled the data: Later analysis identified tens of millions of unique TCR beta chains, some 10 million shared. Clones were read by immunoSEQ multiplex PCR, and TCRdb kept only the in-frame ones, dropping some. V and J calls and clone size follow that table, whereas D and trimming were derived from the DNA. The sample includes roughly 190,000 clones, about 85% of them seen just once. Comments on this clone: Its antigen is unidentified.

The germline CDR1 and CDR2 sequences are MDHEN and SYDVKM. The germline V and J ends were trimmed by 5 bases and 1 base, with 20 bases remaining between them. The CDR3 has 17 amino acids. Points from the study as a whole: Later analysis found that TCR beta chains associated with HLA were more clonally expanded than other, equally common chains. Some V segments (TRBV6-2 and TRBV6-3 among them) were excluded as indistinguishable. Immune exposure was documented only through CMV serostatus.

Sequenced material: PBMCs. The sequence was obtained from a woman between 45 and 60 years old in good health and CMV-seropositive. V gene TRBV28 combines with J gene TRBJ2-5; D possibly corresponds to TRBD2 (7 bases). The CDR3 spells CASSPGGTAPRQETQYF. In nucleotides, the CDR3 is TGTGCCAGCAGTCCGGGGGGCACCGCCCCCCGCCAAGAGACCCAGTACTTC.